This T cell receptor beta chain derives from a study of cytomegalovirus exposure and HLA in healthy donors. A remark on this clone: The antigen is not known. Other DNA sequences in the sample encode the same CDR3.

The length of the CDR3 is 13 residues. Germline CDR1 SGHRS, CDR2 YFSETQ. V lost 1 base and J lost 2, with 6 bases in between. The study, taken as a whole, reports: Immune exposure information comprised only CMV serostatus. Common viral pathogens (according to a later analysis) appeared linked to several of the most significant clusters. By HLA locus, TCR association rates varied in a later analysis, with DRB1 showing the most and HLA-C the fewest.

Primers: 60 Vbeta forward and 13 Jbeta reverse. The data were produced by immunoSEQ multiplex PCR, yet TCRdb's version contains in-frame clones alone and is incomplete. The table shows around 140,000 clones, with 77% occurring only once. Sequenced material: PBMCs. The chain carries TRBV5-1 and TRBJ1-1; a weak D match, TRBD1 (5 bases). The receptor's source is a male donor in good health and CMV-seropositive. The CDR3 region is CASSLTGNTEAFF. DNA for the CDR3: TGCGCCAGCAGCTTGACAGGAAACACTGAAGCTTTCTTT.